Listed below are T cell receptor beta chains from one sample, sequenced in a study of T cells after yellow fever vaccination. TCRdb re-derived calls from the 5' RACE reads in MiXCR, one entry per CDR3 protein. The sample has approximately 450,000 distinct CDR3 sequences; roughly a sixth are singletons. The sample consisted of PBMCs, taken before the yellow fever booster vaccination. The receptor source for this set is a man aged 18-30 years who received the YFV17D yellow fever vaccine. The CDR3 runs from the conserved cysteine through the conserved F or W. D genes are given only for firm matches. Rows may omit the clone size; those that give it use once, few, many or a size class.

d_call j_call v_call clone_size cdr3_nt cdr3_aa
TRBD1 TRBJ1-1 TRBV19 NA TGTGCCAGTAGTGTATTAATGGGACAGGGGTTGAACACTGAAGCTTTCTTT CASSVLMGQGLNTEAFF
TRBD2 TRBJ2-3 TRBV4-3 few TGCGCCAGCAGCCACGCTAGCGGGGGGACAGATACGCAGTATTTT CASSHASGGTDTQYF
NA TRBJ1-6 TRBV5-4 NA TGTGCCAGCAGCCAGCTTGGGGAGGTTTCACCCCTCCACTTT CASSQLGEVSPLHF
NA TRBJ1-2 TRBV5-1 few TGCGCCAGCAGCTTCGGTGCCGAGTCAATTAACTATGGCTACACCTTC CASSFGAESINYGYTF
TRBD1 TRBJ2-3 TRBV29-1 NA TGCAGCGCACCGACAGGACAGGGAGATACGCAGTATTTT CSAPTGQGDTQYF
TRBD1 TRBJ2-3 TRBV7-2 few TGTGCCAGCAGCTTCACCGCGGACAGGGCAAGCACAGATACGCAGTATTTT CASSFTADRASTDTQYF
NA TRBJ1-1 TRBV2 once TGTGCCAGCAGTGAAAACGATCAAGCTTTCTTT CASSENDQAFF
NA TRBJ2-2 TRBV7-9 NA TGTGCCAGCAGTGAAGAGGGAATATCCGGGGAGCTGTTTTTT CASSEEGISGELFF
NA TRBJ2-2 TRBV29-1 few TGCAGCGTTGAACCGGCAGGGTCCCTCACCGGGGAGCTGTTTTTT CSVEPAGSLTGELFF
NA TRBJ2-2 TRBV29-1 few TGCAGCGTTTGGGGGCGGGGGACCGGGGAGCTGTTTTTT CSVWGRGTGELFF
NA TRBJ2-5 TRBV9 few TGTGCCAGCAGCGTAAGCCTGGCGGTCCAAGAGACCCAGTACTTC CASSVSLAVQETQYF
TRBD2 TRBJ2-3 TRBV4-1 few TGCGCCAGCAGCCAAGAAAAACGGGGGGGCGTAGATACGCAGTATTTT CASSQEKRGGVDTQYF
NA TRBJ2-5 TRBV5-1 few TGCGCCAGCAGCTTGTCTGGGCTAGAGGGCGAGACCCAGTACTTC CASSLSGLEGETQYF
TRBD1 TRBJ1-2 TRBV5-1 NA TGCGCCAGCAGCTCGAACAGGGGGCAGGACTATGGCTACACCTTC CASSSNRGQDYGYTF
NA TRBJ2-3 TRBV4-1 few TGCGCCAGCAGCTCCCGGGGACTCCCTTTGGCAGATACGCAGTATTTT CASSSRGLPLADTQYF
NA TRBJ2-2 TRBV7-9 NA TGTGCCAGCAGCGCGACGGACCGGGGGAGGCGCCCCACCGGGGAGCTGTTTTTT CASSATDRGRRPTGELFF
NA TRBJ1-5 TRBV5-1 NA TGCGCCAGCAGAATGGAACCAAATCAGCCCCAGCATTTT CASRMEPNQPQHF
NA TRBJ2-3 TRBV7-2 NA TGTGCCAGCAGCGTTAGCCGGGACACCGCTAGCACAGATACGCAGTATTTT CASSVSRDTASTDTQYF
TRBD2 TRBJ2-1 TRBV12-3/TRBV12-4 few TGTGCCAGCAGTTTATTTACTAGCGGGAGGGACAATGAGCAGTTCTTC CASSLFTSGRDNEQFF
NA TRBJ1-5 TRBV12-3/TRBV12-4 many TGTGCCAGCAGTCTAGACAGCCAAAAGCCCCAGCATTTT CASSLDSQKPQHF
NA TRBJ2-1 TRBV5-1 NA TGCGCCAGCAGCCGGGGACAAACCTCCTACAATGAGCAGTTCTTC CASSRGQTSYNEQFF
TRBD1 TRBJ1-2 TRBV29-1 few TGCAGCGTCCAAACCGGGACAGCTCTTTATGGCTACACCTTC CSVQTGTALYGYTF
NA TRBJ2-3 TRBV5-1 NA TGCGCCAGCAGCTTGTACCGGGGCTCAGATACGCAGTATTTT CASSLYRGSDTQYF
TRBD1 TRBJ1-1 TRBV7-9 NA TGTGCCAGCAGCCCGGTCGGGACAGGGGACAACACTGAAGCTTTCTTT CASSPVGTGDNTEAFF
TRBD2 TRBJ2-1 TRBV7-6 NA TGTGCCAGCACAGTCGAGGGCGGGGGGGCCTACAATGAGCAGTTCTTC CASTVEGGGAYNEQFF
NA TRBJ1-1 TRBV3-1 NA TGTGCCAGCAGCCAAGGGGAGGGAGAAGCTTTCTTT CASSQGEGEAFF
TRBD2 TRBJ2-5 TRBV6-9 NA TGTGCCAGCAGCCATAGCGGGGGCAGGGAGACCCAGTACTTC CASSHSGGRETQYF
NA TRBJ2-5 TRBV12-3/TRBV12-4 NA TGTGCCAGCAGCTTTGTGGGGAGGGGGGGACAAGAGACCCAGTACTTC CASSFVGRGGQETQYF
NA TRBJ1-6 TRBV3-1 NA TGTGCCAGCAGCCGAAAACTTGATTCACCCCTCCACTTT CASSRKLDSPLHF
NA TRBJ2-7 TRBV7-2 NA TGTGCCAGCAGCTTGGATTGGCACGAGCAGTACTTC CASSLDWHEQYF
NA TRBJ1-1 TRBV12-3/TRBV12-4 NA TGTGCCAGCAGCCGTCGACACCCCGAACGGGCTTTCTTT CASSRRHPERAFF
NA TRBJ2-5 TRBV5-4 few TGTGCCAGCAGCTTGGCGGGCGCTGTAGAGACCCAGTACTTC CASSLAGAVETQYF
NA TRBJ1-2 TRBV10-3 NA TGTGCCATCAGTGACCCCCCGGGGGCATTGTATGGCTACACCTTC CAISDPPGALYGYTF